This T cell receptor (beta chain) was identified during a study of OX40 agonist ivuxolimab in advanced cancers. Across the whole study: Patients were treated with ivuxolimab, an agonistic anti-OX40 (CD134) antibody. General study findings and limits: Blood T cells, both CD4+ and CD8+, expanded clonally by week 6 at 0.1 to 3.0 mg/kg. Averaged across samples, CD8+ T cells carried more expanded clones than CD4+ did.

Generated by immunoSEQ multiplex PCR, the TCRdb table keeps only in-frame clones and is missing some. The table includes roughly 99,000 clones, approximately 90% detected once. Peripheral blood came from all dose cohorts at three timepoints. Concerning this clone itself: Antigen: not known.

Per germline, CDR1 SNHLY and CDR2 FYNNEI. J was trimmed by 9 bases and V by 8 bases; bases with no gene match: 4. The CDR3 runs 11 residues. V is TRBV2 and J is TRBJ2-1; 7 bases align to TRBD2. The specimen was CD4+ or CD8+ T cells sorted from blood, collected in a trial of the OX40 agonist ivuxolimab. The source of this sequence is an adult with an advanced solid tumor such as melanoma, head and neck, liver or kidney cancer. The CDR3 region is CASRGVGEQFF. CDR3 DNA sequence: TGTGCCAGCCGGGGGGTGGGTGAGCAGTTCTTC. The variable domain in full, completed from reference TRBV2 and TRBJ2-1, reads EPEVTQTPSHQVTQMGQEVILRCVPISNHLYFYWYRQILGQKVEFLVSFYNNEISEKSEIFDDQFSVERPDGSNFTLKIRSTKLEDSAMYFCASRGVGEQFFGPGTRLTVL.